This T cell receptor beta chain was captured by sequencing in a study of regulatory T cells in long-lasting Graves disease (dated by TCRdb to about 2021). The study in broad terms: Persistent Graves' disease meant more than 5 years of antithyroid drug treatment with TSH receptor autoantibodies that stayed positive. Peripheral blood TCR sequencing and RNA sequencing compared persistent Graves' disease patients with newly diagnosed Graves' disease patients. The study was registered as a clinical trial and conducted in China. A total of approximately 35 samples underwent TCR sequencing: 13 from persistent and roughly 20 from newly diagnosed Graves' disease patients. Persistent Graves' disease patients in the clinical cohort had taken antithyroid drugs for about 10.3 years on average.

The library was prepared using multiplex PCR. TCRdb names Illumina HiSeq 4000 as the instrument used. TCR beta libraries were built with iRepertoire HTBI primers and Arm-PCR amplification of CDR3 regions. PCR products were gel purified before sequencing. As for the authors' bioinformatics: Gene usage analysis of CDR3 amino acid clonotypes relied on the roughly 60 TRBV and 15 or so TRBJ segments identified across samples. Filtered high-quality paired reads were merged into contigs using COPE and FqMerger. BLAST was used to align contigs to IMGT TRBV, TRBD and TRBJ reference genes, with CDR3 defined following IMGT. Any clonotype with a frequency above 0.1% was counted as a highly expanded clone. Shannon entropy served as the measure of repertoire diversity, while the Gini coefficient captured V-J evenness. Public clonotypes were defined as clonotypes shared by more than one individual. TCRdb reprocessing: public reads trimmed at Q25 with fastp, clones called with MiXCR, in-frame beta chains kept. Here each entry gathers all rows of one CDR3 protein and keeps the most common genes and DNA. For this entry, the V and J calls and clone size follow TCRdb and not the study's own pipeline. In all, the sample holds about 660,000 distinct CDR3 sequences, and 25% to 35% of those were seen once. The top ten hold under 50% of the sample.

Broader findings and caveats from the paper: Compared with newly diagnosed patients, patients with persistent Graves' disease had lower TCR Shannon entropy and fewer highly expanded clones, which suggests clonal expansion. A larger number of public clonotypes was shared among persistent patients (approximately 2,600) than among newly diagnosed patients (roughly 930). The small sample size was acknowledged by the authors as a limitation that may reduce accuracy. Peripheral blood alone was examined, since thyroid tissue, which constituted the primary lesion, could not be accessed. Sequencing and analysis were limited to the TCR beta chain.

This clonotype was detected ten times or more. Its antigen is currently not known. Base quality data are lacking; no much larger clone is found one base away. The time point label, read with the paper, signifies: persistent/refractory GD, antithyroid drugs over 5 years with positive TRAb. For both TCR sequencing and RNA sequencing, RNA was extracted from PBMCs in TRIzol. Graves' disease was diagnosed according to American Thyroid Association guidelines. Patients were recruited from an endocrinology department in Xi'an, China. Each patient gave 9 to 10 milliliters of peripheral blood, collected in an EDTA anticoagulant tube. Ficoll Paque Plus density gradient separation was used to isolate PBMCs, and no additional T cell sorting was done. An Agilent 2100 Bioanalyzer and agarose gel were used to assess RNA quality, and a NanoDrop 2000 was used to measure RNA concentration. This receptor was identified in a female donor with Graves disease. The sample in question was peripheral blood mononuclear cells (PBMCs), obtained when the disease was refractory, from a patient treated with antithyroid drugs.

Here the CDR3 is given as CASSDFLGGLDTNQPQHF. The DNA is as follows: TGCGCCAGCAGTGATTTCCTTGGGGGGCTGGACACCAATCAGCCCCAGCATTTT. The chain is encoded by TRBV10-1 joined to TRBJ1-5; 6 matching bases give a weak D call of TRBD1. Counted from cysteine to phenylalanine, this CDR3 has 18 amino acids. The entry retains the CDR3 DNA only, 54 bases that are in frame from base 1. The trim is 3 bases for V and 3 bases for J, with a gap of 21 bases between the germline ends. The germline V gene (reference sequence) supplies CDR1 WNHNN and CDR2 SYGVQD.